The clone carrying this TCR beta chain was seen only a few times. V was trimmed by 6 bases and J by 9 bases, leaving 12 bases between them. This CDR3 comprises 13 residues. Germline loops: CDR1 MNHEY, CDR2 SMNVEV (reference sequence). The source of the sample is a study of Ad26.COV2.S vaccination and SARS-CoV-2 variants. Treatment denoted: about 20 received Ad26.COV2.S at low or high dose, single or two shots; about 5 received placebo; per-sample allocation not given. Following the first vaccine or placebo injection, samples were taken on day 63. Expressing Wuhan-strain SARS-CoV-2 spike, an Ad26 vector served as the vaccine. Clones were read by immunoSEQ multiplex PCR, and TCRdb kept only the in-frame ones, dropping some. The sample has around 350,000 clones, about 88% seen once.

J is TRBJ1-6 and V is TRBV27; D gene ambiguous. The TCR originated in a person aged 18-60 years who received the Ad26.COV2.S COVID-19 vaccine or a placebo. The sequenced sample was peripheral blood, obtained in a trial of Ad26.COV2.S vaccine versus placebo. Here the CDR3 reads CASSESTVSPLHF. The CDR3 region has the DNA TGTGCCAGCAGCGAATCGACGGTTTCACCCCTCCACTTT.